This T cell receptor beta chain was observed in a study of blood T cell repertoires in COVID-19. Looked up from germline, CDR1 is SGHRS and CDR2 is YFSETQ. The J segment lost 2 bases and the V segment lost 4 bases, leaving 6 bases of the junction unmatched. This CDR3 region has 16 residues. TCRdb's table, derived via immunoSEQ multiplex PCR, lists solely in-frame clones and lacks some. This table has about 49,000 clones, approximately 80% appearing once. The TCR comes from a man between 65 and 80 years old with active or convalescent COVID-19. The V call is TRBV5-1, the J call TRBJ2-3; 11 nucleotides match TRBD2. The sequencing sample was made of peripheral blood. CDR3: CASSGGTSGYTDTQYF. The CDR3, as DNA: TGCGCCAGCAGCGGAGGGACTAGCGGTTACACAGATACGCAGTATTTT.